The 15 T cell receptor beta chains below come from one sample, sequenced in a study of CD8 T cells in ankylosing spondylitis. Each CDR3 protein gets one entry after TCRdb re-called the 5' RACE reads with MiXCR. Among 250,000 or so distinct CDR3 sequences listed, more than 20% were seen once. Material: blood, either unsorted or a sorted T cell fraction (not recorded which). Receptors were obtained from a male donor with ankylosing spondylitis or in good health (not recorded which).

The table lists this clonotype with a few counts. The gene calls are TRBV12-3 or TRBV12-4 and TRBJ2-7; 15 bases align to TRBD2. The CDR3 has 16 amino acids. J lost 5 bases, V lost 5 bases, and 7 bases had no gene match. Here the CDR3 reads CASSPGLAGGRNEQYF. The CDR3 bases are TGTGCCAGCAGTCCAGGACTAGCGGGGGGGCGAAACGAGCAGTACTTC.

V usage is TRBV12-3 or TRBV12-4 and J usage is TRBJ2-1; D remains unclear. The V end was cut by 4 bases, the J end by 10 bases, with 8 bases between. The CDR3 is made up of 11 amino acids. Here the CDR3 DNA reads TGTGCCAGCAGTTCCATCGGGGAGCAGTTCTTC. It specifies CASSSIGEQFF.

The CDR3, as DNA: TGTGCCAGCAGCTTAATGTTTAGCGCAGATACGCAGTATTTT. Translating it yields CASSLMFSADTQYF. The gene calls are TRBV7-2 and TRBJ2-3; maybe TRBD2 (5 bases). Germline loops: CDR1 SGHTA, CDR2 FQGNSA. V gave up 2 bases and J gave up 4 bases, with 10 bases separating them. The CDR3 runs to 14 residues.

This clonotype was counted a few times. CDR3 in amino acids: CAIGREQFF. The CDR3 region has the DNA TGTGCCATCGGTCGTGAGCAGTTCTTC. The rearrangement links TRBV10-3 to TRBJ2-1; no firm D call. Trimming took off 8 bases at V and 9 bases at J, with 5 bases between the two ends. This CDR3 contains 9 residues. CDR1 and CDR2 from the germline V gene are ENHRY and SYGVKD.

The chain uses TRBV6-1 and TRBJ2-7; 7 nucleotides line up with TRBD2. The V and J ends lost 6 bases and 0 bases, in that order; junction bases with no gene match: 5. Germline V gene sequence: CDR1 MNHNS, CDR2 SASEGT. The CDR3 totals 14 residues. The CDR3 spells CASSGTTSSYEQYF. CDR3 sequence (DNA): TGTGCCAGCAGCGGGACTACCTCCTCCTACGAGCAGTACTTC.

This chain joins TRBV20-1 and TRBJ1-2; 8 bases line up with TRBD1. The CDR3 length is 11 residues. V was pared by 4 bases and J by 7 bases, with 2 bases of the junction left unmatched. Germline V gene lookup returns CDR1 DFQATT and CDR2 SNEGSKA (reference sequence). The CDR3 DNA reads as TGCAGTGCTACGACAGGGGTTGGCTACACCTTC. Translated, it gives CSATTGVGYTF.

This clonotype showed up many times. The CDR3 DNA reads TGCAGCGTCGAGCCAACAGGGGGCCAGGGTGAGCAGTTCTTC. It encodes CSVEPTGGQGEQFF. The rearrangement joins TRBV29-1 to TRBJ2-1; 9 nucleotides align to TRBD1. Germline trimming cut 6 bases from V and 9 bases from J; bases unmatched to any gene: 12. Germline V gene sequence: CDR1 SQVTM, CDR2 ANQGSEA. CDR3 size: 14 residues.

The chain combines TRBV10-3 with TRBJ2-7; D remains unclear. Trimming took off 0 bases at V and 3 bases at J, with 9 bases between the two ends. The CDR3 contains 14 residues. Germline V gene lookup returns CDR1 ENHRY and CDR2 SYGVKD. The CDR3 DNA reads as TGTGCCATCAGTGAGTCGAATGGGGTCTACGAGCAGTACTTC. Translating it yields CAISESNGVYEQYF.

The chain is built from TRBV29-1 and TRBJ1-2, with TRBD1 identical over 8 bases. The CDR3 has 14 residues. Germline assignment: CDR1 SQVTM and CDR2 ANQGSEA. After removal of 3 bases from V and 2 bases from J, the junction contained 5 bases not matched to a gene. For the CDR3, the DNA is TGCAGCGTTGATAACAGGGGGGAGAACTATGGCTACACCTTC. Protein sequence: CSVDNRGENYGYTF.

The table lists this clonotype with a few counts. The CDR3 bases are TGTGCCAGCACCCCAAAGGGGGCGCACACCATATATTTT. Amino acids: CASTPKGAHTIYF. This chain uses TRBV6-1 with TRBJ1-3; 7 bases are a match to TRBD1. Germline V gene lookup returns CDR1 MNHNS and CDR2 SASEGT. J gave up 8 bases and V 7 bases, and 8 bases lay outside the gene matches. The CDR3 has 13 residues.

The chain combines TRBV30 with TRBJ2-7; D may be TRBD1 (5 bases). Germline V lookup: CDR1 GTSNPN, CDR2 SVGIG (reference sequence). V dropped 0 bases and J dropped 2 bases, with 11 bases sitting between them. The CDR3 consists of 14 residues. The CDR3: CAWSVKRQTYEQYF. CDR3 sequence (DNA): TGTGCCTGGAGTGTGAAGCGACAGACCTACGAGCAGTACTTC.

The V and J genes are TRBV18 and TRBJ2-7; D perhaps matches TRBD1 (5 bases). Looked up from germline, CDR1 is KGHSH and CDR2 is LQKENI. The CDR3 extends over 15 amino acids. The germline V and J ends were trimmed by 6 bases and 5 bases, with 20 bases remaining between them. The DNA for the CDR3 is TGTGCCAGCTCCCCCGTCTGGCAGGGCGGCGACGAGCAGTACTTC. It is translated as CASSPVWQGGDEQYF.

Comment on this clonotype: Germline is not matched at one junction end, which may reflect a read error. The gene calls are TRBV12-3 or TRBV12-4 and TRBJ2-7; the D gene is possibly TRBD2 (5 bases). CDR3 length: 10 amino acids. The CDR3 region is CASSWESMVF. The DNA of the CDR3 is TGTGCCAGCAGCTGGGAGTCGATGGTCTTC.

As DNA, the CDR3 is TGTGCCACCAGTGATTTGCGTCCCAGTGGCGAGGGGACCCGAACCGGGGAGCTGTTTTTT. It codes for CATSDLRPSGEGTRTGELFF. V gene TRBV24-1 combines with J gene TRBJ2-2; D possibly matches TRBD1 or TRBD2 (5 bases each). The CDR3 is made up of 20 amino acids. Germline values: CDR1 KGHDR, CDR2 SFDVKD. Trimming removed 0 bases from V and 5 bases from J, with 24 bases in between.

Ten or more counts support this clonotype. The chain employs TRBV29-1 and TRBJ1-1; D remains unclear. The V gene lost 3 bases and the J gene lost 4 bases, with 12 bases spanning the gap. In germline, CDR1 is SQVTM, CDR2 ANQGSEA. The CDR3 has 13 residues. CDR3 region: CSVEVGVGTEAFF. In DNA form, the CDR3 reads TGCAGCGTTGAGGTTGGCGTCGGCACTGAAGCTTTCTTT.